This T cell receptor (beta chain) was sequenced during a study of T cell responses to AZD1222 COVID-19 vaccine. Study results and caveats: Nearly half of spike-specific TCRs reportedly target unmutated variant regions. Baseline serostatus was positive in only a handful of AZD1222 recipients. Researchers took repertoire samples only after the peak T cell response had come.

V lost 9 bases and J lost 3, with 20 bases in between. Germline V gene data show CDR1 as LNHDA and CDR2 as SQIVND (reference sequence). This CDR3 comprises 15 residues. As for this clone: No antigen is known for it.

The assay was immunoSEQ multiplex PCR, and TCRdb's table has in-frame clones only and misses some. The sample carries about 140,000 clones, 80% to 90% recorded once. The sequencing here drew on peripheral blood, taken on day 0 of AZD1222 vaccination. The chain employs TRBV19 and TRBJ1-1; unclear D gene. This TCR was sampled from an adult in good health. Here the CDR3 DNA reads TGTGCCAGCCGTTTACATAGGGCCCGGGACACTGAAGCTTTCTTT. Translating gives CASRLHRARDTEAFF.